The next 5 T cell receptor beta chains were all read from a single sample in a study of high-grade serous ovarian cancer treatment subgroups. Measured with immunoSEQ multiplex PCR; TCRdb has only the in-frame clones, and not every one. This sample has 19,000 or so clones, with about 68% found just once. The tumor samples were collected prior to definitive surgery or chemotherapy. Material for sequencing was tumor tissue. These receptors were taken from a human donor with high-grade serous ovarian cancer.

V gene TRBV4-3 combines with J gene TRBJ2-2; D unresolved. Trimming took off 0 bases at V and 3 bases at J, with 11 bases between the two ends. The CDR3 sequence is 16 residues long. From germline, CDR1 is LGHNA and CDR2 YSLEER. CDR3 bases: TGCGCCAGCAGCCAAGACAGAGTAGGGTACACCGGGGAGCTGTTTTTT. This gives the protein CASSQDRVGYTGELFF.

This clone was counted between two and nine times. The chain carries TRBV29-1 and TRBJ1-4; 7 bases are a match to TRBD1. V gave up 6 bases and J gave up 4 bases; unmatched junction bases: 5. The CDR3 length is 13 residues. Per the germline V gene, CDR1 is SQVTM and CDR2 is ANQGSEA. CDR3 bases: TGCAGCGTGGGGGGACAGATTAATGAAAAACTGTTTTTT. Amino acid sequence: CSVGGQINEKLFF.

CDR3 in DNA: TGTGCCAGCAGCCCAAAAGTAGGTGGCGAGCAGTACTTC. This sequence encodes CASSPKVGGEQYF. This chain uses TRBV7-5 with TRBJ2-7. TRBV7-5 is listed as a pseudogene. This CDR3 is 13 amino acids long.

This clone was seen more than once but under ten times. The genes are TRBV12-2 and TRBJ2-7. TRBV12-2 is a listed pseudogene. The CDR3 contains 16 residues. CDR3 in amino acids: CASRLGRPPRAYEQYF. DNA for the CDR3: TGTGCAAGTCGCTTAGGTCGGCCCCCGAGAGCCTACGAGCAGTACTTC.

V gene TRBV11-2 combines with J gene TRBJ2-1; D unresolved. The V end was cut by 1 base, the J end by 6 bases, with 13 bases between. The CDR3 consists of 15 residues. Germline-derived CDR1 and CDR2 are SGHAT and FQNNGV. The CDR3: CASSLVRIGPNEQFF. The CDR3, as DNA: TGTGCCAGCAGCTTAGTTAGGATCGGACCCAATGAGCAGTTCTTC.